These 25 T cell receptor beta chains were sequenced from one sample in a study of T cell changes during pregnancy in multiple sclerosis (dated by TCRdb to between 2018 and 2021). Libraries were constructed by the immunoSEQ multiplex PCR assay. Sourced from immuneACCESS, this table was stored by TCRdb with only in-frame sequences that have V and J called. A share of the clones is absent; for the studies checked, an unresolved V gene accounts for under half, and the remainder has no known explanation. In this sample the table shows 75,000 to 95,000 clones, approximately 92% of which occur a single time. The ten largest clonotypes hold less than 2% of the sample. The material sequenced was peripheral blood, taken in the first trimester of pregnancy. These receptors came from a female donor with multiple sclerosis, enrolled in a pregnancy study.

The sample holds one count of this clone. One end of the junction does not line up with germline, which may come from a read error. This chain links TRBV6-6 with TRBJ2-7; TRBD2 matches at 8 bases. This CDR3 spans 15 amino acids. Looked up from germline, CDR1 is MNHNY and CDR2 is SVGAGI (reference sequence). DNA for the CDR3: TGTGCCAGCAGTGCGGCGGGGGGAGCCTCCCACGAGCAGTACTTC. This gives the protein CASSAAGGASHEQYF.

The chain employs TRBV4-1 and TRBJ2-3; 9 nucleotides match TRBD2. The CDR3 length is 17 residues. Losses at the gene ends were 1 base for V and 3 bases for J; bases not matched to a gene: 8. The germline V gene has CDR1 MGHRA and CDR2 YSYEKL. The CDR3 DNA is TGCGCCAGCAGCCAAGTGCCTAGCGGGATTGTGACAGATACGCAGTATTTT. This codes for CASSQVPSGIVTDTQYF.

This chain uses TRBV6-1 with TRBJ1-5; 7 bases match TRBD1. V dropped 4 bases and J dropped 1; count of bases not matched to a gene: 7. Germline V lookup: CDR1 MNHNS, CDR2 SASEGT. CDR3 length: 16 amino acids. CDR3 coding DNA: TGTGCCAGCAGTGTAAACGGACAGGCCAGCAATCAGCCCCAGCATTTT. Protein product: CASSVNGQASNQPQHF.

This chain connects TRBV13 to TRBJ1-2, with a possible D match to TRBD1 (5 bases). The CDR3 runs to 11 residues. Trimming removed 5 bases from V and 8 bases from J, with 9 bases in between. From germline, CDR1 is PRHDT and CDR2 FYEKMQ (reference sequence). In DNA, the CDR3 is TGTGCCAGCAGCGCTGGGGGGGGCTACACCTTC. Protein sequence: CASSAGGGYTF.

This chain joins TRBV19 and TRBJ1-1, with TRBD1 matching over 8 bases. The CDR3 runs to 15 residues. The J segment lost 1 base and the V segment lost 7 bases, leaving 8 bases of the junction unmatched. The germline CDR1 and CDR2 sequences are LNHDA and SQIVND (reference sequence). The CDR3 spells CASNWGTGANTEAFF. CDR3 bases: TGTGCCAGTAACTGGGGGACAGGAGCGAACACTGAAGCTTTCTTT.

This clone occurred once. The CDR3 loop reads CASSVAAGAIEQYF. The DNA of the CDR3 is TGTGCCAGCAGCGTAGCCGCGGGAGCGATCGAGCAGTACTTC. The J gene is TRBJ2-7, the V gene TRBV9; 7 bases match TRBD2. The CDR3 contains 14 residues. V gave up 0 bases and J gave up 6 bases; unmatched junction bases: 6. CDR1 is SGDLS and CDR2 is YYNGEE in the germline V gene.

This clone was seen only a few times. V and J are TRBV28 and TRBJ2-7; tentative D call: TRBD2 (5 bases). CDR3 length equals 12 residues. V dropped 7 bases and J dropped 2 bases, with 9 bases sitting between them. CDR1 MDHEN and CDR2 SYDVKM come from the germline V gene. The CDR3: CASKRGPYEQYF. CDR3 coding DNA: TGTGCCAGCAAACGGGGTCCCTACGAGCAGTACTTC. Full variable domain (remainder filled in from reference TRBV28 and TRBJ2-7): DVKVTQSSRYLVKRTGEKVFLECVQDMDHENMFWYRQDPGLGLRLIYFSYDVKMKEKGDIPEGYSVSREKKERFSLILESASTNQTSMYLCASKRGPYEQYFGPGTRLTVT.

The chain combines TRBV21-1 with TRBJ1-3. TRBV21-1 is tagged as a pseudogene. The CDR3 extends over 12 amino acids. The CDR3, as DNA: TGTGCCAGCAGCTACTCTGGAAACACCATATATTTT. Protein sequence: CASSYSGNTIYF.

V is TRBV7-2 and J is TRBJ2-3, with 11 bases lining up with TRBD2. The CDR3 covers 16 residues. The germline V gene has CDR1 SGHTA and CDR2 FQGNSA. J gave up 5 bases and V 6 bases, and 10 bases lay outside the gene matches. In nucleotides, the CDR3 is TGTGCCAGCAGTTCCAAGACTAGCGGGAAGGTAGATACGCAGTATTTT. This codes for CASSSKTSGKVDTQYF.

The rearrangement uses TRBV27 and TRBJ1-2, with D maybe TRBD1 (6 bases). Trimming removed 0 bases at V and 4 bases at J, with 15 bases between. The CDR3 is 16 amino acids. Germline V gives CDR1 MNHEY, CDR2 SMNVEV (reference sequence). The CDR3 sequence is CASSLSRGGHSYGYTF. The CDR3 coding sequence is TGTGCCAGCAGTTTATCGAGGGGGGGACATAGCTATGGCTACACCTTC.

This chain links TRBV7-3 with TRBJ2-5, with TRBD2 as a possible D gene (5 bases). The CDR3 length is 14 residues. The V and J ends lost 1 base and 2 bases respectively, with 8 bases between them. Germline V gene lookup returns CDR1 SGHTA and CDR2 FQGTGA. Written as DNA, the CDR3 is TGTGCCAGCAGCTTAAGTGGCGGGCAAGAGACCCAGTACTTC. Translation: CASSLSGGQETQYF.

The rearrangement uses TRBV7-3 and TRBJ2-7; D is possibly TRBD2 (5 bases). The length of the CDR3 is 15 residues. CDR1 and CDR2 (germline): SGHTA, FQGTGA. V was trimmed by 2 bases and J by 0 bases, leaving 11 bases between them. The CDR3 is CASSLDPGSSYEQYF. For the CDR3, the DNA is TGTGCCAGCAGCTTAGACCCGGGGAGCTCCTACGAGCAGTACTTC.

The rearrangement links TRBV15 to TRBJ1-5; TRBD1 matches 7 bases. This CDR3 spans 16 amino acids. Germline assignment: CDR1 LNHNV and CDR2 YYDKDF (reference sequence). Losses at the gene ends were 5 bases for V and 0 bases for J; bases not matched to a gene: 7. DNA of the CDR3: TGTGCCACCAGCCCTCAGACAGGGATTAGCAATCAGCCCCAGCATTTT. It is translated as CATSPQTGISNQPQHF.

This chain uses TRBV10-1 with TRBJ2-3; D not certain. There are 18 residues in the CDR3. V lost 3 bases and J 0 bases, leaving 19 bases between the germline ends. Germline lookup yields CDR1 WNHNN and CDR2 SYGVQD (reference sequence). CDR3 DNA sequence: TGCGCCAGCAGTGATCAGACTTTACCCGGCTTTAGCACAGATACGCAGTATTTT. The encoded protein is CASSDQTLPGFSTDTQYF.

V is TRBV29-1 and J is TRBJ2-1; 7 bases are a match to TRBD1. Germline V lookup: CDR1 SQVTM, CDR2 ANQGSEA. The CDR3 runs 15 residues. V trimming: 0 bases; J trimming: 7 bases; junction bases outside the gene matches: 9. CDR3 sequence reads: CSVEDRTGGLNEQFF. In DNA, the CDR3 is TGCAGCGTTGAAGATCGGACAGGAGGCCTTAATGAGCAGTTCTTC.

Here the CDR3 reads CASSAGQGSHEQYF. CDR3 sequence (DNA): TGTGCCAGCAGCGCGGGACAGGGGTCACACGAGCAGTACTTC. J is TRBJ2-7 and V is TRBV7-9, with 10 bases aligning to TRBD1. This CDR3 comprises 14 residues. The V gene end was trimmed by 5 bases and the J gene end by 5 bases; junction bases not matched to a gene: 6. Germline V gene lookup returns CDR1 SEHNR and CDR2 FQNEAQ (reference sequence). The full variable domain, with the rest looked up from reference TRBV7-9 and TRBJ2-7, is DTGVSQNPRHKITKRGQNVTFRCDPISEHNRLYWYRQTLGQGPEFLTYFQNEAQLEKSRLLSDRFSAERPKGSFSTLEIQRTEQGDSAMYLCASSAGQGSHEQYFGPGTRLTVT.

The chain carries TRBV30 and TRBJ2-1; TRBD2 matches 7 bases. Germline assignment: CDR1 GTSNPN and CDR2 SVGIG (reference sequence). The CDR3 length is 13 residues. The junction had 3 bases not matched to a gene; V was cut back by 0 bases and J by 7 bases. DNA for the CDR3: TGTGCCTGGAGTGTACAAGCGGGGAATGAGCAGTTCTTC. This encodes CAWSVQAGNEQFF.

This clone is a singleton in its sample. This chain uses TRBV6-6 with TRBJ2-2, with a weak D call TRBD2 (6 bases). Germline CDR1 reads MNHNY; CDR2 reads SVGAGI (reference sequence). V shed 5 bases and J shed 4 bases, with 14 bases lying between them. CDR3 size: 15 residues. Here the CDR3 reads CASSPTGLVTGELFF. The CDR3, as DNA: TGTGCCAGCAGTCCAACGGGACTCGTCACCGGGGAGCTGTTTTTT.

V usage is TRBV4-1 and J usage is TRBJ2-4; 10 bases match TRBD2. Germline loops: CDR1 MGHRA, CDR2 YSYEKL. V lost 1 base and J lost 5; bases outside the gene matches: 5. This CDR3 contains 16 residues. The CDR3 spells CASSQGVSGGQNIQYF. Written as DNA, the CDR3 is TGCGCCAGCAGCCAAGGCGTTAGCGGGGGGCAAAACATTCAGTACTTC.

The chain links TRBV11-2 to TRBJ2-2; 10 bases fit TRBD1. CDR3 length: 15 residues. Germline-derived CDR1 and CDR2 are SGHAT and FQNNGV. J lost 5 bases, V lost 4 bases, and 4 bases had no gene match. CDR3 amino acids: CASSSTGGMTGELFF. The CDR3 DNA sequence: TGTGCCAGCAGCTCGACAGGGGGCATGACCGGGGAGCTGTTTTTT.

The V gene is TRBV6-6, the J gene TRBJ2-7, with 9 bases fitting TRBD1. Germline values: CDR1 MNHNY, CDR2 SVGAGI (reference sequence). This CDR3 has 16 residues. V was pared by 2 bases and J by 4 bases, with 9 bases of the junction left unmatched. The CDR3 loop is CASSYPRDRVGYEQYF. CDR3 DNA: TGTGCCAGCAGTTACCCCCGGGACAGGGTTGGGTACGAGCAGTACTTC.

This chain links TRBV5-4 with TRBJ1-2, with TRBD1 identical over 8 bases. There are 16 residues in the CDR3. Germline CDR1 reads SGHNT; CDR2 reads YYREEE (reference sequence). The V segment lost 0 bases and the J segment 3 bases; nucleotides outside the gene matches: 7. CDR3 sequence (DNA): TGTGCCAGCAGCTTGGCCCATAGGACAGGGCACTATGGCTACACCTTC. As protein: CASSLAHRTGHYGYTF.

The chain links TRBV5-6 to TRBJ1-1; 7 bases match TRBD1. V shed 0 bases, J shed 4 bases, and the junction held 3 bases outside the gene matches. CDR1 is SGHDT, CDR2 YYEEEE, per germline. The CDR3 covers 14 residues. The CDR3 region is CASSLEAGGTEAFF. For the CDR3, the DNA is TGTGCCAGCAGCTTGGAGGCAGGGGGCACTGAAGCTTTCTTT.

This chain links TRBV28 with TRBJ1-1; D remains unclear. The CDR3 is made up of 12 amino acids. Trimming removed 8 bases from V and 6 bases from J, with 13 bases in between. Germline V gene data show CDR1 as MDHEN and CDR2 as SYDVKM. The CDR3 sequence is CASWLRTAEAFF. The CDR3, as DNA: TGTGCCAGCTGGCTTAGGACTGCTGAAGCTTTCTTT.

The V gene is TRBV30, the J gene TRBJ1-5; no clear D. The CDR3 sequence is 14 residues long. Germline V gene lookup returns CDR1 GTSNPN and CDR2 SVGIG (reference sequence). Trimming cost V 0 bases and J 0 bases, with 6 bases left between them. CDR3: CAWSVHTSNQPQHF. The DNA of the CDR3 is TGTGCCTGGAGTGTTCACACTAGCAATCAGCCCCAGCATTTT.